A single T cell receptor (beta chain) is shown here with its context. Its antigen is unknown. No clone much larger than this one lies a single base away; base qualities are absent. This sample was taken from a study of cytomegalovirus exposure and HLA in healthy donors (dated by TCRdb to 2015 to 2018). With regard to the full study: According to an earlier analysis of a few hundred of the donors, about 170 million T cells yielded 117 million unique TCR beta sequences and roughly 280 Gb of sequence data. Genome-wide SNP genotypes for about 65% of the roughly 670 donors were used in a later genetic analysis, which treated that subset as a discovery cohort. Every repertoire in the discovery cohort had been generated on one and the same sequencing platform. HLA typing covered class I and class II loci at four-digit resolution. Donor age, sex, ethnicity and CMV serostatus were compiled together with the repertoire data. A separate validation cohort of 100 to 150 different subjects was used in addition to the roughly 620-subject first cohort. The later analysis used no new phenotypic data to find candidate immune exposures, relying instead on TCR beta sequences and their occurrence across donors. Across some 400 genotyped donors of the cohort, an average of approximately 240,000 unique TCR beta nucleotide sequences per donor were sequenced, and approximately 17% of those sequences were non-productive. The T cell repertoires of some 670 subjects were profiled by immunosequencing and related to cytomegalovirus serostatus. Because of strong linkage in the cohort, roughly five DR-DQ haplotypes were treated as single units for association and clustering. The number of donors typed differed by locus, with about 629-640 for A, B, C, DRB1 and DQB1, approximately 500 for DQA1, over 600 for DPA1, and 472 for DPB1. The study combined high-throughput TCR immunosequencing, statistical association of individual TCRs with disease status, and machine learning to predict cytomegalovirus infection status. The study aimed to test whether cataloging public T cell receptors could reveal signatures of past pathogen exposure. An early release that covered about 600 HLA-typed donors contained around 300 gigabases of sequencing data and tens of millions of unique TCR sequences. Among the roughly 370 genotyped donors, around 81% belonged to the genetic ancestry cluster associated with self-reported Caucasian donors. To decide whether each TCR beta V gene segment behaved as functional or pseudogenic, an earlier analysis of 587 of the donors relied on high-throughput TCR beta sequencing. A later analysis re-examined previously published TCR beta repertoires from just over 650 donors and added high-resolution HLA genotyping to investigate patterns of TCR occurrence. Study-wide findings and limitations: According to a later analysis, parvovirus B19, influenza, CMV and Epstein-Barr virus appeared linked to several top co-occurrence clusters. Roughly 15 rarely observed V segments, including chromosome 9 orphons, were excluded from the earlier analysis of some 590 of the donors because counts were too low. At a false discovery rate of 0.05, a later analysis linked about 17,000 TCR beta sequences to specific HLA alleles. A later genetic analysis associated a missense DCLRE1C variant with V-gene and J-gene trimming of TCR beta chains, and an independent cohort replicated the association. For the cohort, immune exposure information was limited to CMV serostatus. Cytomegalovirus status was reported to be diagnosed by the classifier with high specificity and sensitivity in both the original and validation cohorts. A later genetic analysis reported fewer N-insertions in productive TCRs among donors in an Asian-associated ancestry cluster than the roughly 700-donor mean. Because the 87-base-pair reads could not distinguish some IMGT-functional V segments, including TRBV6-2 and TRBV6-3, those segments were excluded. In vitro tests confirmed that three of the cytomegalovirus-associated TCR beta chains recognize cytomegalovirus antigens. Because HLA typing was missing for some donors at each locus, association tests included only the typed subset. When HLA alleles, especially DR and DQ, strongly co-occurred, TCR associations were difficult to assign to individual alleles. This cohort had only TCR beta chains sequenced, and the lack of alpha or paired-chain data limited which features could be detected. In a later analysis, HLA-associated TCR beta chains were found to be more clonally expanded and to have lower generation probabilities than equally common non-associated chains. According to a later analysis, most CMV-associated TCR beta chains appeared to be HLA-restricted, and the HLA associations seemed to be driven largely by CMV exposure. The authors suggested that the approach could potentially be extended to other disease states and immunological phenotypes. Linkage disequilibrium might explain the correlated functional status among segregating V segments, but an unknown experimental factor could not be ruled out. A further reported finding was that TCR beta sequences accurately predicted the HLA-A and HLA-B alleles for most subjects in the first cohort. In an earlier analysis of some 500 of the donors, most TCR beta V segments were observed in productive rearrangements about 87% or about 30% of the time, broadly matching IMGT annotations. Roughly uniform sequencing depth across donors was assumed in presence/absence analyses, although this assumption may not hold. In a later analysis, TCR association rates were found to vary across HLA loci, with the most associated TCRs seen for DRB1 alleles and the fewest for HLA-C alleles. The study listed 150 to 200 TCR beta chains as associated with cytomegalovirus. Most TCR sequences were seen in very few donors, while some public TCRs were found in many individuals. The sequencing pipeline was judged likely to have produced a cluster of highly shared sequence variants as a technical artifact.

The cohort was made up of around 720 healthy bone marrow donors. At the time of sampling, every cohort member was nominally healthy, though immune exposures that went unrecorded were likely present. The donor was CMV seronegative and was included in the group of under 450 seronegative cohort members. Each donor provided a peripheral blood sample, and peripheral blood mononuclear cells were used for TCR beta sequencing. Genomic DNA was extracted from the blood cell samples with the Qiagen DNeasy Blood Extraction Kit. Taken from the germline V gene (reference sequence), the CDR1 and CDR2 loops are SEHNR and FQNEAQ. Trimming at the junction amounts to 6 bases on V and 6 bases on J, and the germline ends lie 15 bases apart. The CDR3, from cysteine to phenylalanine, totals 14 residues. The retained sequence is limited to the CDR3, 42 bases, with the frame set at the first base. Libraries were constructed by the immunoSEQ multiplex PCR assay. For the multiplex PCR, a mixture combining 60 forward primers for TCR Vbeta segments and 13 reverse primers for TCR Jbeta segments was used. A multiplex PCR assay on genomic DNA amplified the CDR3 region of rearranged TCR beta genes. On the Illumina HiSeq System, the amplified TCR beta libraries were sequenced as 87-base-pair reads. As for the original processing: Across the 600 to 700 repertoires, a later analysis counted some 80 million unique TCR beta chains, roughly 11 million of which were shared by at least two donors. To remove PCR and sequencing errors, raw reads were error-corrected and collapsed into unique sequences using a nearest-neighbor algorithm that merged closely related sequences. To assign V, D and J gene segments, CDR3 sequences were aligned to IMGT reference sequences. For a sequence to be retained, a match of at least six nucleotides to both a V gene segment and a J gene segment was required. Rearrangements were called productive when the CDR3 lacked stop codons and stayed in frame with V and J; all others were non-productive. Following IMGT convention, CDR3 was defined as the stretch from the second conserved V-encoded cysteine up to the conserved J-encoded phenylalanine. The earlier analysis of some 550 of the donors excluded any sequence lacking an unambiguous match to a single V gene segment. An earlier analysis of some 610 of the donors called V segments functional above 56.7% productive rearrangements and segregating when the between-donor standard deviation exceeded 5%. A statistical classification framework was developed to diagnose cytomegalovirus status using the catalog of TCR beta chain sequences. V and J gene assignment, in a later analysis, came from comparing TCR nucleotide sequences with IMGT/GENE-DB human TR gene sequences. A later analysis assigned CDR3 sequences and most-parsimonious VDJ recombination scenarios with the TCRdist pipeline. In a later analysis, each TCR beta chain was defined by its CDR3 amino acid sequence together with its V-gene family, and reads lacking a unique V-gene family were excluded. In a later analysis, 500 to 650 highly shared, low-generation-probability nucleotide sequences were removed to address suspected cross-contamination and a sequencing artifact. A later analysis calculated a clonal expansion index for each public chain from normalized within-repertoire ranks of inferred template counts. A later analysis computed generation probabilities with a VDJ recombination model fitted to out-of-frame rearrangements, and checked the results against IGoR. Hypergeometric tests were used in a later analysis to score TCR-TCR, TCR-HLA and TCR-CMV co-occurrence, with a repertoire-size bias correction applied to the TCR pairs. A later analysis estimated false discovery rates by permuting HLA or CMV assignments 20 times. In a later analysis, co-occurring TCRs were grouped with DBSCAN, and TCRdist sequence similarity was added when clustering was performed within HLA-allele-positive subsets. For co-occurrence clustering, repertoires with fewer than 30,000 or more than 120,000 public chains were excluded, along with several repertoires with anomalous nucleotide sharing. Sourced from immuneACCESS, this table was stored by TCRdb with only in-frame sequences that have V and J called. A share of the clones is absent; for the studies checked, an unresolved V gene accounts for under half, and the remainder has no known explanation. The V and J calls and the clone size are those of that table, but D and trimming were determined from the DNA. The sample includes some 160,000 clones, with 70% to 85% observed a single time. Of the sample, more than 1.2% is held by the ten largest clones.

Material: PBMCs. This sequence uses TRBV7-9 and TRBJ2-4; tentative D gene TRBD1, with 6 bases matching. The source is a male donor in good health and CMV-seronegative. The DNA is TGTGCCAGCAGTCACCCGGGACATCCAAACATTCAGTACTTC. Translation gives CASSHPGHPNIQYF. Here the CDR3 is joined to the reference TRBV7-9 and TRBJ2-4 genes, and the full variable domain is: DTGVSQNPRHKITKRGQNVTFRCDPISEHNRLYWYRQTLGQGPEFLTYFQNEAQLEKSRLLSDRFSAERPKGSFSTLEIQRTEQGDSAMYLCASSHPGHPNIQYFGAGTRLSVL.